In its sample, the clone carrying this TCR beta chain was seen many times. No antigen is known for it. The sample is drawn from a study of T cells in Graves' hyperthyroidism and ophthalmopathy. In the study overall: Sampling of peripheral blood happened at initial diagnosis, prior to any treatment.

CDR1 is MNHNS, CDR2 SASEGT, per germline. This CDR3 is 16 amino acids long. V was pared by 1 base and J by 2 bases, with 7 bases of the junction left unmatched. Graves' hyperthyroidism was deemed stable absent ophthalmopathy progression within 18 months. Diagnoses were made from clinical symptoms, serum measures (thyroxine and TRAb), thyroid ultrasound and orbital computed tomography. TCR beta CDR3 regions were amplified from RNA transcripts. The HTBI primer set was used in a first-round RT-PCR of the TCR CDR3. Each CDR3 protein is one row after TCRdb ran MiXCR on the multiplex PCR reads. This table has some 200,000 distinct CDR3 sequences, about a sixth appearing once. The study, taken as a whole, reports: Expanded thyroid clonotypes (above 0.001) were mostly also found in blood.

The TCR originated in a woman aged 45 to 65 with Graves' hyperthyroidism. The V call is TRBV6-1, the J call TRBJ2-7; 8 bases map to TRBD1. The specimen sequenced was blood. The CDR3: CASSEGGYRGTYEQYF. For the CDR3, the DNA is TGTGCCAGCAGTGAAGGAGGGTACAGGGGGACCTACGAGCAGTACTTC.